Listed here is a single T cell receptor (beta chain). This clone has just one count. The antigen this receptor binds is unknown. Base qualities are not provided; no much larger clone lies one nucleotide away. V lost 0 bases and J lost 3 bases, and the count of bases not matched to a germline gene is 2. The germline V gene (reference sequence) sets CDR1 to SEHNR and CDR2 to FQNEAQ. Including the terminal cysteine and phenylalanine, the CDR3 comprises 15 residues. Only the CDR3 portion is preserved as DNA: 45 bases, with reading frame beginning at the first base. The time point label, read with the paper, signifies: before natalizumab initiation. All listed patients had previously received interferon beta, and all PML patients were female. Blood samples at T0 were collected prior to the first natalizumab infusion. Ficoll-Hypaque density gradient centrifugation was used to isolate peripheral blood mononuclear cells.

Amplification of TRB CDR3 regions from genomic DNA was performed at survey-level depth using the immunoSEQ two-step multiplex PCR. Each PCR was spiked with synthetic inline TR CDR3 controls spanning all V-J pairings to estimate template counts and remove amplification bias. Reads went through processing to reduce amplification and sequencing bias, and quantification was done against synthetic TR CDR3 analogs. Processing in the source paper ran as follows. Raw data were processed in ImmunoSEQ Analyzer, with out-of-frame sequences and CDR3s containing stop codons removed, and genes were named according to IMGT nomenclature. Normalized Shannon entropy, defined as 1 minus Pielou's evenness, was used to summarize repertoire diversity. TRB sequences were treated as identical only when sharing V gene, J gene and CDR3. Public PML clonotypes were defined as CDR3s shared by two or more PML-onset samples but absent from earlier samples, from controls, and from public databases. Skylign with the observed count method was used to analyze CDR3 amino acid composition at each position. As stored in TCRdb, this immuneACCESS dataset retains in-frame rearrangements with V and J assigned. A fraction of the clones does not appear; measured against another copy, unresolved V genes explain less than half of the discrepancy, and the remainder lacks a known reason. The DNA was the basis for D and trimming; V, J and clone size are from that table. In this sample the table shows about 32,000 clones, 85% to 95% of which occur a single time. The top ten constitute less than 2.5% of the sample.

This sample stems from a study of multiple sclerosis patients with progressive multifocal leukoencephalopathy (dated by TCRdb to between 2017 and 2020). General notes on the study: Roughly five natalizumab-treated MS patients who did not develop PML were used as controls and were sampled longitudinally. The study examined peripheral T and B cells of MS patients who developed PML (4 under natalizumab, 1 after alemtuzumab) and treated patients who did not. Longitudinal follow-up was performed in two natalizumab-treated patients who later developed PML, from before therapy through 6 and 12 months to PML onset. The study aimed to detect JC virus-specific or public T-cell expansions arising at the time of PML onset.

What the authors observed across the whole study: Only PML patients had TRB clones above 0.5% frequency, but the clones expanded at PML onset were already present before and during natalizumab therapy. Because of the small, descriptive cohort, whether findings reflect JC virus infection or general immunocompromise remained unclear. Analysis was limited to peripheral blood, even though cerebrospinal fluid or brain lymphocytes might be more informative for natalizumab-associated PML. In most PML patients, lower normalized Shannon entropy suggested less diverse TRB repertoires, while the natalizumab-treated controls had values close to 1. At the time PML developed, no common TRBV or TRBJ gene usage or preferential TRBV-TRBJ pairings were detected.

The V and J genes are TRBV7-9 and TRBJ2-5; TRBD1 lines up with 9 middle nucleotides. Sequencing was carried out using PBMCs. This sequence was found in a man aged 25 to 40 with multiple sclerosis. DNA sequence: TGTGCCAGCAGCTTAGCAACAGGGGGCGAAGAGACCCAGTACTTC. It is translated as CASSLATGGEETQYF.